This TCR beta chain was obtained from a study of T-cell memory formation after mild COVID-19 (dated by TCRdb to the early 2020s). Study-level background: Most TCR sequence clusters were specific to one of the two donors. Longitudinal TCRalpha and TCRbeta repertoire sequencing tracked T-cell clones expanding and contracting after mild COVID-19 in a couple of donors. The cohort was made up of two young adult volunteers, one female and one male, who were previously healthy.

Sequencing was carried out with an Illumina NovaSeq 6000. TCRalpha and TCRbeta cDNA libraries were built by 5'RACE with constant-segment primers, adding sample barcodes and unique molecular identifiers. RNA was extracted from every sample with Trizol reagent. Libraries were amplified in two PCR steps, with a second sample barcode and Illumina TruSeq adapters added in the second step. The libraries were sequenced on an Illumina NovaSeq using 2 x 150 bp paired-end reads. On the authors' methods: The reads were demultiplexed and collapsed into UMI-guided consensus sequences using migec v1.2.7. Using mixcr v2.1.11, the UMI consensuses were aligned to TRA and TRB V and J templates and assembled into clonotypes. A clonotype was counted as expanded or contracted only if both edgeR and NoisET called the change significant, with noise models trained on biological replicates. edgeR calls used a false discovery rate-adjusted p below 0.01 and a log2 fold-change threshold of 1. As an exploratory analysis of dynamics, max-normalized trajectories of the 1000 most abundant clonotypes were examined with PCA combined with hierarchical clustering. The CD4 or CD8 phenotype of responding clones was assigned using the separately sequenced CD4+ and CD8+ repertoires. In TCRdb, the public reads were trimmed at Q25 with fastp and aligned with MiXCR, with productive beta chains retained. Each CDR3 protein gets just one entry, which takes the most common genes and DNA from the rows behind it. V and J calls and clone size were set by TCRdb, not the authors. For this sample the table gives around 320,000 distinct CDR3 sequences, of which around 28% were detected only once. The biggest ten clones account for about 14% of the sample.

Ficoll-Paque density gradient centrifugation was used to isolate PBMCs. The research as a whole found: Clones that contracted from day 15 to 85 showed balanced CD4/CD8 phenotypes, whereas a second wave of clones that expanded from day 15 to 37 leaned towards CD4+. The study included only a couple of mild cases, and larger cohorts that include severe cases with pre-infection samples were judged to be necessary. Contracting CD4+ clones turned up mainly in the CM and EM memory subsets, whereas EMRA was where CD8+ clones were enriched. Whether the second-wave clones peaking on day 37 were SARS-CoV-2 specific was not confirmed. Some responding clones were detected in pre-infection memory, suggesting pre-existing cross-reactive memory T cells joined the SARS-CoV-2 response.

Inclusive of the bounding cysteine and phenylalanine, the CDR3 is 14 residues long. Of the read, only the CDR3 DNA is kept; its 42 bases are in frame from base 1. V sheds 4 bases and J sheds 6 bases, leaving 14 bases between their ends. Sequences SGHTA (CDR1) and FQGNSA (CDR2) are obtained from the germline V gene. Only a few counts were recorded for this clonotype. Its antigen remains undetermined. The sample holds no much larger clone one base away, and base qualities are not on file. The chain joins TRBV7-2 to TRBJ2-3, with an unclear D gene assignment. The sequence was obtained from an adult woman who had mild COVID-19 (a few samples of this study predate the infection). The sample titles of this study are shuffled in the database, so cell type and time point are left out; the donor was told from shared clones. Sample: PBMCs or a T cell subset sorted from them (not recorded which). The CDR3 protein sequence reads: CASSYRPQVDTQYF. The nucleotide sequence is given as TGTGCCAGCAGCTACCGGCCCCAGGTCGATACGCAGTATTTT.